These T cell receptor beta chains were read from a single sample in a study of T cell responses to AZD1222 COVID-19 vaccine. Produced via immunoSEQ multiplex PCR; TCRdb's table is partial and in-frame only. Among about 150,000 clones listed, more than 85% were seen once. The input for sequencing was peripheral blood, taken on day 0 of AZD1222 vaccination. All receptors derive from an adult in good health. CDR3s include the opening cysteine and the closing phenylalanine or tryptophan. A D gene is named only where the DNA matches it firmly. Size tells how often a clone was seen (once, few, many) or the class of an expanded clone, and some rows leave it out.

-	TRBV9	TRBD1	TRBJ2-7	TGTGCCAGCAGCCCAGTGGACAGGACTTACGAGCAGTACTTC	CASSPVDRTYEQYF
-	TRBV30	-	TRBJ1-6	TGTGCCTGGAGTGGGGAGGGATGGTCACCCCTCCACTTT	CAWSGEGWSPLHF
once	TRBV4-1	TRBD1	TRBJ1-2	TGCGCCAGCAGCCAAACAGGGGGCGGCGGCTATGGCTACACCTTC	CASSQTGGGGYGYTF
once	TRBV11-3	TRBD1	TRBJ1-2	TGTGCCAGCAGCCCCCGGACAGGGATAAATTATGGCTACACCTTC	CASSPRTGINYGYTF
-	TRBV7-8	-	TRBJ1-5	TGTGCCAGCAGCCCCTGGGGCGGTAGCAATCAGCCCCAGCATTTT	CASSPWGGSNQPQHF
-	TRBV7-9	TRBD2	TRBJ2-7	TGTGCCAGCAGCCCCCGCAGTCCGGGACTAGAATCCTACGAGCAGTACTTC	CASSPRSPGLESYEQYF
-	TRBV7-2	-	TRBJ1-3	TGTGCCAGCAGCTTAGTCGGGACCTCTGGAAACACCATATATTTT	CASSLVGTSGNTIYF
-	TRBV5-6	-	TRBJ1-3	TGTGCCAGCAGCCGTCGCCAGGGGCGAAACACCATATATTTT	CASSRRQGRNTIYF
-	TRBV7-6	-	TRBJ1-5	TGTGCCAGCAGCTTAGGACACAATAGCAATCAGCCCCAGCATTTT	CASSLGHNSNQPQHF
-	TRBV7-9	-	TRBJ2-7	TGTGCCAGCAGCTACCCGGCGGCAGAGAGCTCCTACGAGCAGTACTTC	CASSYPAAESSYEQYF
-	TRBV30	-	TRBJ2-5	TGTGCCTGGAGTGCTGGTTGGAGTCAAGAGACCCAGTACTTC	CAWSAGWSQETQYF
-	TRBV28	-	TRBJ1-1	TGTGCCAGCAGTTTAGTAAGGCAGGGTGCTGAAGCTTTCTTT	CASSLVRQGAEAFF
-	TRBV10-3	-	TRBJ1-2	TGTGCCATCAGTCTCAGACTGACAGGCCTTAACTATGGCTACACCTTC	CAISLRLTGLNYGYTF
-	TRBV18	-	TRBJ1-2	TGTGCCAGCTCACCGGGTCAGGGCTATGGCTACACCTTC	CASSPGQGYGYTF
-	TRBV4-1	-	TRBJ1-4	TGCGCCAGCAGCCAGGGAGTCCGGCGGGAGGAAAAACTGTTTTTT	CASSQGVRREEKLFF
-	TRBV7-2	TRBD2	TRBJ2-2	TGTGCCAGCAGCTTCACTAGCGGGGGGAACACCGGGGAGCTGTTTTTT	CASSFTSGGNTGELFF
-	TRBV7-8	-	TRBJ2-5	TGTGCCAGCAGCTTAGGGGGGGGCCGTAACCAAGAGACCCAGTACTTC	CASSLGGGRNQETQYF
-	TRBV27	TRBD1	TRBJ2-7	TGTGCCAGCAGTTTACTGGGACAGGGGGCGCGCGAGCAGTACTTC	CASSLLGQGAREQYF
-	TRBV6-2/TRBV6-3	-	TRBJ2-3	TGTGCCAGCAGTTACGAGCAGGGGAAGAAGGGCGTATTCACAGATACGCAGTATTTT	CASSYEQGKKGVFTDTQYF
-	TRBV6-6	-	TRBJ1-4	TGTGCCAGCAGACCGCCTACAGGGGAAAAACTGTTTTTT	CASRPPTGEKLFF
-	TRBV6-5	-	TRBJ1-2	TGTGCCAGCAGTTACTCAGGGCTTGGTGGCTACACCTTC	CASSYSGLGGYTF
-	TRBV5-1	-	TRBJ2-1	TGCGCCAGCAGCTTTGGGACAAACGGGAGGGAGCAGTTCTTC	CASSFGTNGREQFF
-	TRBV7-2	-	TRBJ2-3	TGTGCCACCGGAACGTGGGGGGGCACAGATACGCAGTATTTT	CATGTWGGTDTQYF
-	TRBV2	-	TRBJ1-1	TGTGCCAGCAATCCGTTGGGGTGGTCCACTGAAGCTTTCTTT	CASNPLGWSTEAFF
once	TRBV5-5	-	TRBJ1-5	TGTGCCAGCAGCGTCAGGGGATTGGGGAGCAATCAGCCCCAGCATTTT	CASSVRGLGSNQPQHF
-	TRBV11-2	-	TRBJ2-1	TGTGCCAGCAGTCCCTGGGAGAACCTGGGGCAGTTCTTC	CASSPWENLGQFF
-	TRBV6-5	-	TRBJ2-7	TGTGCCAGCAGTTACAGTCTGGGGCAAGGGAGCGAGCAGTACTTC	CASSYSLGQGSEQYF
-	TRBV6-5	TRBD1	TRBJ2-7	TGTGCCAGCACCAAGGGGGCAGAAAAGTACTTC	CASTKGAEKYF
-	TRBV5-4	-	TRBJ2-5	TGTGCCAGCAGCCTAGGGACGAACCAAGAGACCCAGTACTTC	CASSLGTNQETQYF
-	TRBV11-1	-	TRBJ2-1	TGTGCCAGCAGCTTACGGGGTTCTGAGCAGTTCTTC	CASSLRGSEQFF
-	TRBV2	-	TRBJ2-5	TGTGCCAGCCGGCAGGCCCAGCGGAGTGGGGAGACCCAGTACTTC	CASRQAQRSGETQYF
-	TRBV30	-	TRBJ1-5	TGTGCCGCAGGCCGGGGGTTCAATCAGCCCCAGCATTTT	CAAGRGFNQPQHF
-	TRBV19	TRBD1	TRBJ1-6	TGTGCCAGTAGCACGCCCCCCGGACAGGGTTCACCCCTCCACTTT	CASSTPPGQGSPLHF